This T cell receptor (beta chain) was retrieved from a study of T cells after yellow fever vaccination. The CDR3 covers 14 residues. V dropped 6 bases and J dropped 0 bases, with 9 bases sitting between them. CDR1 is LNHDA, CDR2 SQIVND, per germline (reference sequence). General study findings and limits: A weaker but faster secondary response was observed, peaking on day 5 versus 15. Booster samples showed a return of most primary-vaccination clones (under 98% CD4, 88% CD8).

Synthesis of TCR cDNA relied on 5'RACE template switching, which attached a universal primer site and UMIs. Via MiXCR, TCRdb re-called the 5' RACE reads, giving one row per CDR3 protein. This sample has 400,000 or so distinct CDR3 sequences; over 15% occur once, and the top ten carry 15% to 20%. With regard to this clonotype: The antigen is undetermined.

This clonotype originated in a man between 18 and 29 years old who received the YFV17D yellow fever vaccine. Sequenced here: PBMCs, sampled before the yellow fever booster vaccination. The chain has TRBV19 and TRBJ2-1, with D possibly TRBD1 on 6 matching bases. CDR3 in amino acids: CASRQGGSYNEQFF. The CDR3 bases are TGTGCCAGTAGACAGGGCGGCTCCTACAATGAGCAGTTCTTC. Combining the CDR3 with reference TRBV19 and TRBJ2-1 gives the whole variable domain DGGITQSPKYLFRKEGQNVTLSCEQNLNHDAMYWYRQDPGQGLRLIYYSQIVNDFQKGDIAEGYSVSREKKESFPLTVTSAQKNPTAFYLCASRQGGSYNEQFFGPGTRLTVL.